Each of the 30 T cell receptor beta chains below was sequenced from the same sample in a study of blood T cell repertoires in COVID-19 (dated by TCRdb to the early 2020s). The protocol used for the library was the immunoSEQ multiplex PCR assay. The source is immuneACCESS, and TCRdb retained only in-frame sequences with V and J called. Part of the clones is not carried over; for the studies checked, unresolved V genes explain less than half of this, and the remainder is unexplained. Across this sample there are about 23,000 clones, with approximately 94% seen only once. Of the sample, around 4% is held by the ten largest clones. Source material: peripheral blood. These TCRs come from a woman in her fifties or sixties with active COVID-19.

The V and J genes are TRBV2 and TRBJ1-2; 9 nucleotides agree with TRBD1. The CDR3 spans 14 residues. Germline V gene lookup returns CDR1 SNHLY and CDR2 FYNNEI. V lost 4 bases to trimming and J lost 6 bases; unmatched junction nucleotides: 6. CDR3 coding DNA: TGTGCCAGCAGTGGAAAGACAGGGGGGAATGGCTACACCTTC. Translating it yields CASSGKTGGNGYTF.

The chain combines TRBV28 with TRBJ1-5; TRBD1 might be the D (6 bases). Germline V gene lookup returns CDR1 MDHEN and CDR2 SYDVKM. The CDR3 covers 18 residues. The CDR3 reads CAARVTRTDVYSNQPQHF. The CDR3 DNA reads TGTGCGGCAAGGGTCACCAGGACAGACGTATATAGCAATCAGCCCCAGCATTTT.

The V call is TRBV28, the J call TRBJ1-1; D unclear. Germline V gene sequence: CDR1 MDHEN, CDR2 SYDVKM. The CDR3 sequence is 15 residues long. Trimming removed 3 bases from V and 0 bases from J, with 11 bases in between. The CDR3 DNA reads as TGTGCCAGCAGTTTTAGCGGGAGCATGAACACTGAAGCTTTCTTT. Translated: CASSFSGSMNTEAFF.

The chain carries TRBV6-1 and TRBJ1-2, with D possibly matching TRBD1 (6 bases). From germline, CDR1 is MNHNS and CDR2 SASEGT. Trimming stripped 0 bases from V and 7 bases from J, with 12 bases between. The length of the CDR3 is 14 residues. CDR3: CASSEASTGTGYTF. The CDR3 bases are TGTGCCAGCAGTGAAGCCTCGACAGGAACTGGCTACACCTTC.

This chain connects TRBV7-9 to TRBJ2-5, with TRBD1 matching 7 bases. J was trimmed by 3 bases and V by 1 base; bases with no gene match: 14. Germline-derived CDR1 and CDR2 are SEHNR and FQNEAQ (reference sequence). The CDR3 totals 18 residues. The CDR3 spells CASSLDALGTAVKETQYF. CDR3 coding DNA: TGTGCCAGCAGCTTAGATGCCTTGGGGACAGCCGTAAAAGAGACCCAGTACTTC.

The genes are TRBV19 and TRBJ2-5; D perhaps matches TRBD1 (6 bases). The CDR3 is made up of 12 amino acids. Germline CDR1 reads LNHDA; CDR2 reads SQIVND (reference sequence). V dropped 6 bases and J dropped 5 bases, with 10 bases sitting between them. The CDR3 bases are TGTGCCAGTAGCCGGACAGCTGAGACCCAGTACTTC. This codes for CASSRTAETQYF.

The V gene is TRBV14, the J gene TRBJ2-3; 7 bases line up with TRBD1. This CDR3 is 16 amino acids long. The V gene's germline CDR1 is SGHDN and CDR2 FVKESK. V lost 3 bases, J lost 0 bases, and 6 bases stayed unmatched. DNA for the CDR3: TGTGCCAGCAGCCAGGACGGGACAGCTAGCACAGATACGCAGTATTTT. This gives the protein CASSQDGTASTDTQYF. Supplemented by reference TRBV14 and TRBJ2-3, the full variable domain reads EAGVTQFPSHSVIEKGQTVTLRCDPISGHDNLYWYRRVMGKEIKFLLHFVKESKQDESGMPNNRFLAERTGGTYSTLKVQPAELEDSGVYFCASSQDGTASTDTQYFGPGTRLTVL.

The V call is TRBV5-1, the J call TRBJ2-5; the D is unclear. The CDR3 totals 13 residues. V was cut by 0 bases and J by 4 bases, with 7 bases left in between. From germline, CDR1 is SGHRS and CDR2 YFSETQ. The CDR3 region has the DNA TGCGCCAGCAGCTTGGAGGCGGCAGAGACCCAGTACTTC. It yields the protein CASSLEAAETQYF.

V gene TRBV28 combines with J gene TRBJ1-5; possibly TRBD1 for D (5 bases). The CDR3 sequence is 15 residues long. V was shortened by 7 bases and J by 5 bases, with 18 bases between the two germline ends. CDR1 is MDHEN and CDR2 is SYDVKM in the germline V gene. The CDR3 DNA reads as TGTGCCAGCACTCTGTCCGGACACGGGTATCAGCCCCAGCATTTT. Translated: CASTLSGHGYQPQHF.

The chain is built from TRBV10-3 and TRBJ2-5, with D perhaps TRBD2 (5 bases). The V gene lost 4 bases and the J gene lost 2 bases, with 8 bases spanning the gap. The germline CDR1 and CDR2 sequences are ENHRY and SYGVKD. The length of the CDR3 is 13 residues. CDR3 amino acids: CAISGTAQETQYF. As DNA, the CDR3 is TGTGCCATCAGTGGGACTGCGCAAGAGACCCAGTACTTC.

The CDR3 DNA is TGCAGCGTTGCGGGTGAAGGTGTGAGGACTACGTCGCTAGAGCAGTACTTC. Encoded protein: CSVAGEGVRTTSLEQYF. V and J are TRBV29-1 and TRBJ2-7; tentatively, D is TRBD2 (6 bases). Trimming removed 4 bases at V and 7 bases at J, with 29 bases between. The germline V gene encodes CDR1 SQVTM and CDR2 ANQGSEA. This CDR3 region has 17 residues.

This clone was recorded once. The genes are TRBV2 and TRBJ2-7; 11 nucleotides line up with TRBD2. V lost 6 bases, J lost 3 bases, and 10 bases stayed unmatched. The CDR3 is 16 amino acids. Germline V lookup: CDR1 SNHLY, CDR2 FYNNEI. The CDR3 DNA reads TGTGCCAGCAGGGGGGGCACTAGCGGGAGTGGCTACGAGCAGTACTTC. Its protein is CASRGGTSGSGYEQYF.

The CDR3 DNA follows: TGTGCCAGCAGTTCCCCCGCGACTAGCGGGGGCTACGAGCAGTACGTC. Translating gives CASSSPATSGGYEQYV. The rearrangement joins TRBV28 to TRBJ2-7; 12 positions agree with TRBD2. CDR3 size: 16 residues. In germline, CDR1 is MDHEN, CDR2 SYDVKM. V gave up 4 bases and J gave up 3 bases; unmatched junction bases: 7.

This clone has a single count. Here the CDR3 DNA reads TGCGCCAGCAGCTTCGGAGTTTTTAACTATGGCTACACCTTC. Amino acid sequence: CASSFGVFNYGYTF. The chain is built from TRBV5-1 and TRBJ1-2; no firm D call. The V end was cut by 2 bases, the J end by 1 base, with 9 bases between. CDR3 size: 14 residues. The germline CDR1 and CDR2 sequences are SGHRS and YFSETQ.

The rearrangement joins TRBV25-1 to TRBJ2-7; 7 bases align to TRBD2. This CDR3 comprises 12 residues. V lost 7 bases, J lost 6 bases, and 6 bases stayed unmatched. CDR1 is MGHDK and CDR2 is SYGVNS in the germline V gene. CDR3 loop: CASIPAGTEQYF. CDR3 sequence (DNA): TGTGCCAGCATCCCAGCGGGGACCGAGCAGTACTTC.

The CDR3 DNA is TGTGCCAGCAGTGAAGTTGGAGTGGGCACCGGGGAGCTGTTTTTT. Translation gives CASSEVGVGTGELFF. The chain combines TRBV2 with TRBJ2-2; the D is unclear. The V end was cut by 1 base, the J end by 4 bases, with 10 bases between. The CDR3 is 15 residues long. Germline-derived CDR1 and CDR2 are SNHLY and FYNNEI. The whole variable domain, remainder taken from reference TRBV2 and TRBJ2-2, is EPEVTQTPSHQVTQMGQEVILRCVPISNHLYFYWYRQILGQKVEFLVSFYNNEISEKSEIFDDQFSVERPDGSNFTLKIRSTKLEDSAMYFCASSEVGVGTGELFFGEGSRLTVL.

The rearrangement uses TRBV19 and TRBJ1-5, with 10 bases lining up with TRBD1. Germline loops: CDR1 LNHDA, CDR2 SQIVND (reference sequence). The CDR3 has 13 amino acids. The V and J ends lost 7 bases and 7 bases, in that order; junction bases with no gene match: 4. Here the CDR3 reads CASKGTGVQPQHF. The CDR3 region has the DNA TGTGCCAGTAAAGGGACAGGGGTCCAGCCCCAGCATTTT.

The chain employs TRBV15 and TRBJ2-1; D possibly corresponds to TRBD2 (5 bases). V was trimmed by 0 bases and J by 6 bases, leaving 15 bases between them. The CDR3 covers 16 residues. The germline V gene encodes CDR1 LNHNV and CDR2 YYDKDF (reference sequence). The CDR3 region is CATSRDRGARSNEQFF. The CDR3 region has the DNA TGTGCCACCAGCAGAGATCGGGGAGCTAGAAGCAATGAGCAGTTCTTC.

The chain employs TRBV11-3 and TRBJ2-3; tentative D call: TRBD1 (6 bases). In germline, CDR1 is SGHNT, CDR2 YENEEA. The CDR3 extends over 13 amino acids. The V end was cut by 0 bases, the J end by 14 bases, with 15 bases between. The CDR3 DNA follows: TGTGCCAGCAGCTTAGACCAGGGGAAGGTCCTGTATTTT. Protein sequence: CASSLDQGKVLYF.

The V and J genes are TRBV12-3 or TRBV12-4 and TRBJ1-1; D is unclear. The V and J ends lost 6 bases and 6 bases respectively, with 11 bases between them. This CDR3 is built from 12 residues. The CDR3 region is CASRLGRAEAFF. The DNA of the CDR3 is TGTGCCAGCAGACTTGGGAGAGCTGAAGCTTTCTTT.

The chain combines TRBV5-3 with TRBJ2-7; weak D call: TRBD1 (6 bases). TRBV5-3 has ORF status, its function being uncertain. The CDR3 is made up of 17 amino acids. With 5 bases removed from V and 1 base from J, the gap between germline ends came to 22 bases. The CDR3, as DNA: TGTGCCAGAAGAAAAAAAGGGTTAAGCGGACAGTCCTACGAGCAGTACTTC. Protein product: CARRKKGLSGQSYEQYF.

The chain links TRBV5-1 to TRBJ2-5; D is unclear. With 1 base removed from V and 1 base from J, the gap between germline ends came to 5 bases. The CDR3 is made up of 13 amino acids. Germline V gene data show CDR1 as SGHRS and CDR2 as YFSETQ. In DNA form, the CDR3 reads TGCGCCAGCAGCTTGTCGTTCCAAGAGACCCAGTACTTC. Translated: CASSLSFQETQYF.

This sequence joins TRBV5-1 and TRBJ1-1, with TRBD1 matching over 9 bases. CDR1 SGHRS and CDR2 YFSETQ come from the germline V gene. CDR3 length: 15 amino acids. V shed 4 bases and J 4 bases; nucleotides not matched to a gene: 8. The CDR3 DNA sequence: TGCGCCAGCAGCCGACAGGGGGAGTCGGGCACTGAAGCTTTCTTT. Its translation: CASSRQGESGTEAFF. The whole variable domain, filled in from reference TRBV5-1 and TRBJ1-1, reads KAGVTQTPRYLIKTRGQQVTLSCSPISGHRSVSWYQQTPGQGLQFLFEYFSETQRNKGNFPGRFSGRQFSNSRSEMNVSTLELGDSALYLCASSRQGESGTEAFFGQGTRLTVV.

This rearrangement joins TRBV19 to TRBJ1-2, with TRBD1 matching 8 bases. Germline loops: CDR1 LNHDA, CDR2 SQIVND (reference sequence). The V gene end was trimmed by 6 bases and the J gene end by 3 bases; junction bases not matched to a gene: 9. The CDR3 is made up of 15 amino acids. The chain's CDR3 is CASRRVRDRYYGYTF. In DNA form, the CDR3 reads TGTGCCAGTAGACGAGTTCGGGACAGGTACTATGGCTACACCTTC.

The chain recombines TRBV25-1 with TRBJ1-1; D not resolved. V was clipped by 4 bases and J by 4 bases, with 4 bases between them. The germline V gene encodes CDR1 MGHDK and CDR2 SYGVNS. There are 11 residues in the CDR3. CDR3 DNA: TGTGCCAGCAGTGTCAGCACTGAAGCTTTCTTT. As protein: CASSVSTEAFF.

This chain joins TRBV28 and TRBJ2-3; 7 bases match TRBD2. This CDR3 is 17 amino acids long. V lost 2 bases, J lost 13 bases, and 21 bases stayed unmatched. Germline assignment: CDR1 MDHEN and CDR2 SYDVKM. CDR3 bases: TGTGCCAGCAGTTTAGGAGGTTCCGGCGGGAGCGGCCGGGGGGAGTATTTT. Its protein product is CASSLGGSGGSGRGEYF.

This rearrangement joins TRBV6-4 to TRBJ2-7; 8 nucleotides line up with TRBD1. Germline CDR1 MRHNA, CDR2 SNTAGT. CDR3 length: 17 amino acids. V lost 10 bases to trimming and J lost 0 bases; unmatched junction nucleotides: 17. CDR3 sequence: CAIHSGQGLLSSYEQYV. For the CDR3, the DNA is TGTGCCATTCACTCAGGACAGGGACTCTTAAGCTCCTACGAGCAGTACGTC.

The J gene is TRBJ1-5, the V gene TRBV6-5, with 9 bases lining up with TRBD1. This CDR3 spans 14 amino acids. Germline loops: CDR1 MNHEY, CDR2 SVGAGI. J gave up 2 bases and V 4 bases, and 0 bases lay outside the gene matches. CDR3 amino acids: CASSWTGGNQPQHF. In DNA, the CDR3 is TGTGCCAGCAGTTGGACAGGGGGCAATCAGCCCCAGCATTTT.

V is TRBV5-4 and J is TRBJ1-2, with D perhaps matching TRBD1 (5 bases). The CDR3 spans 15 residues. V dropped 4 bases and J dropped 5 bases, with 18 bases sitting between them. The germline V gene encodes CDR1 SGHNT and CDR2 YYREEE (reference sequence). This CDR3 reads CASSGGRDLSYGYTF. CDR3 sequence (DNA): TGTGCCAGCAGCGGGGGTAGGGACTTATCATATGGCTACACCTTC.

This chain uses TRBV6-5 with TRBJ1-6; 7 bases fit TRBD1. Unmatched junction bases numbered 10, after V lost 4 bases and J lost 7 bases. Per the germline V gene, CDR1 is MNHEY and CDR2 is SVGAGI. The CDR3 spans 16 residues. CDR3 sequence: CASSLTGAWGNSPLHF. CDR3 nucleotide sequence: TGTGCCAGCAGTTTAACAGGGGCGTGGGGAAATTCACCCCTCCACTTT.